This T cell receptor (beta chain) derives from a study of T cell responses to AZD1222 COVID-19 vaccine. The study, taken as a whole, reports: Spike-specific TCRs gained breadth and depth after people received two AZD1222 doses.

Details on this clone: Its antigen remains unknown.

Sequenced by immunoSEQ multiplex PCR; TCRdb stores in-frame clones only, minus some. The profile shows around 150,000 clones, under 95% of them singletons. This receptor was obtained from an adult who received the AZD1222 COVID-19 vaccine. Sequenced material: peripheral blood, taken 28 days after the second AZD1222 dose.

The CDR3 region has the DNA TGTGCCAGTAGTATAGATGCCAGGTACAACACTGAAGCTTTCTTT. It yields the protein CASSIDARYNTEAFF. The chain links TRBV19 to TRBJ1-1; D ambiguous. The length of the CDR3 is 15 residues. Per germline, CDR1 LNHDA and CDR2 SQIVND (reference sequence). Trimming shortened V by 0 bases and J by 2 bases, and 10 bases separated the two germline ends. The whole variable domain, filled in from reference TRBV19 and TRBJ1-1, reads DGGITQSPKYLFRKEGQNVTLSCEQNLNHDAMYWYRQDPGQGLRLIYYSQIVNDFQKGDIAEGYSVSREKKESFPLTVTSAQKNPTAFYLCASSIDARYNTEAFFGQGTRLTVV.